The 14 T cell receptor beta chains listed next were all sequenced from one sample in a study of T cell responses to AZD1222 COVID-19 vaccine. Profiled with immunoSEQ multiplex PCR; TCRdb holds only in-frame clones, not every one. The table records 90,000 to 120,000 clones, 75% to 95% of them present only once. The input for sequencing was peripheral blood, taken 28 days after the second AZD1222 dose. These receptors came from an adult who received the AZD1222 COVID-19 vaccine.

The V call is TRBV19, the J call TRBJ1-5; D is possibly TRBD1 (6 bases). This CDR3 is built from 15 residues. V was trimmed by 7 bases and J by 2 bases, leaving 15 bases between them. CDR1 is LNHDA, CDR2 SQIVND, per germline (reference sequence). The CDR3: CASTPQGQGNQPQHF. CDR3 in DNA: TGTGCCAGTACCCCTCAGGGGCAGGGCAATCAGCCCCAGCATTTT.

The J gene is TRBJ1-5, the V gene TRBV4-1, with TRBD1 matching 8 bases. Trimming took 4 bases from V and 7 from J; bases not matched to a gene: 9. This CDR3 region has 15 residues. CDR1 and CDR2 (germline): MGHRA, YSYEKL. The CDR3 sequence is CASSPSDRVSQPQHF. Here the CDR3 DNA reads TGCGCCAGCAGCCCCTCGGACAGGGTGAGCCAGCCCCAGCATTTT.

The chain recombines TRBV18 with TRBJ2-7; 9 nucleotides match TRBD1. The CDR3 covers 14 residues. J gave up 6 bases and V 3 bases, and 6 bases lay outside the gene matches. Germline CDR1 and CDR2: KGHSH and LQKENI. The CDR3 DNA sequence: TGTGCCAGCTCACCCCGCCGACAGGGGGGCGAGCAGTACTTC. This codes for CASSPRRQGGEQYF.

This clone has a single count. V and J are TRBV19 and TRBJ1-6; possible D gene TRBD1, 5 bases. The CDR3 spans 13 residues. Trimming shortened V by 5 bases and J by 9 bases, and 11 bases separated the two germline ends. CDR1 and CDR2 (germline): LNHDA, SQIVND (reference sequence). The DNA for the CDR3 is TGTGCCAGTAGTGCTTCAGGGAGTTCACCCCTCCACTTT. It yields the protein CASSASGSSPLHF.

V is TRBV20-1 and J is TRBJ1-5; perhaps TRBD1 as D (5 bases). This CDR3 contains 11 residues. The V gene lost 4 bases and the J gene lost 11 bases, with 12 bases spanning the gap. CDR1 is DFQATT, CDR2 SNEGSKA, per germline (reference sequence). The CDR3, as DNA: TGCAGTGCTACCCAGGGAGAGGCCCAGCATTTT. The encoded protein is CSATQGEAQHF.

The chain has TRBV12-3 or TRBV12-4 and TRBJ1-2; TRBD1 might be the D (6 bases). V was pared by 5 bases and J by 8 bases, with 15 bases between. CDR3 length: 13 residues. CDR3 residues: CASSPDSYKGYTF. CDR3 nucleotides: TGTGCCAGCAGTCCGGACAGTTATAAGGGCTACACCTTC.

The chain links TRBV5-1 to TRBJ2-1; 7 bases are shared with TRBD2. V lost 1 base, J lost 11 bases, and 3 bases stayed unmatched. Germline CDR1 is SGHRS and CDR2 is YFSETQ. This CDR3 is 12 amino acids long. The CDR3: CASSLRGDQQFF. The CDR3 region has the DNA TGCGCCAGCAGCTTGCGGGGGGACCAGCAGTTCTTC.

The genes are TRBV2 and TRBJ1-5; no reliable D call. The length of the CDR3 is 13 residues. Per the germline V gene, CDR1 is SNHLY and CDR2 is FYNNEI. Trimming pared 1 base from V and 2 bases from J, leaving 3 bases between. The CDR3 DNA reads TGTGCCAGCAGTGAAGAGGGCAATCAGCCCCAGCATTTT. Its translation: CASSEEGNQPQHF.

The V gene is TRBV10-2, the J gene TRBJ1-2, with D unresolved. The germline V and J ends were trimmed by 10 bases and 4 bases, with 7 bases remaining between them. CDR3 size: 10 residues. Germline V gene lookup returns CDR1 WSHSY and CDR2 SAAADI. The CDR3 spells CATGPYGYTF. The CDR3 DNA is TGCGCCACCGGACCCTATGGCTACACCTTC.

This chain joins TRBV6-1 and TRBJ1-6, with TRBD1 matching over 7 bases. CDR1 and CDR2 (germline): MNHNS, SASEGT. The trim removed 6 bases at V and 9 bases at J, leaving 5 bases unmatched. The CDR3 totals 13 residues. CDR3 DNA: TGTGCCAGCAGCCGGGACAGTAGTTCACCCCTCCACTTT. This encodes CASSRDSSSPLHF.

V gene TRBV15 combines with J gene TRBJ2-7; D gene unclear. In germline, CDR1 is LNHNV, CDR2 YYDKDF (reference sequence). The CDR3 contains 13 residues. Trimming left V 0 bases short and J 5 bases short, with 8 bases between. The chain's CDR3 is CATSRDPGNEQYF. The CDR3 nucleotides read TGTGCCACCAGCAGAGATCCAGGCAACGAGCAGTACTTC.

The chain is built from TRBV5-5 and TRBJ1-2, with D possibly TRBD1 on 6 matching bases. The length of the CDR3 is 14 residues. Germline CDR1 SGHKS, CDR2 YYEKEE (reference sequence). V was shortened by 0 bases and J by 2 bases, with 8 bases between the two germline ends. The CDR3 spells CASSLAGANYGYTF. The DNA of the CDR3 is TGTGCCAGCAGCTTGGCAGGGGCGAACTATGGCTACACCTTC.

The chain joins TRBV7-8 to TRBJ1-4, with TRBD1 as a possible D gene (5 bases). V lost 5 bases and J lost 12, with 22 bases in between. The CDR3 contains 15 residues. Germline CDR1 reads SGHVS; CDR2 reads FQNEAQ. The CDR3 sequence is CASSPPGGLGRELFF. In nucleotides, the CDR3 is TGTGCCAGCAGCCCGCCCGGAGGGTTGGGACGAGAACTGTTTTTT.

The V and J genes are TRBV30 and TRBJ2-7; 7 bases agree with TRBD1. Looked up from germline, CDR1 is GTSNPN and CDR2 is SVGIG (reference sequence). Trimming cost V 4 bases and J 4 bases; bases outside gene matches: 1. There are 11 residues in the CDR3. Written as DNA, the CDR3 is TGTGCCTGGACAGGGGGATACGAGCAGTACTTC. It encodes CAWTGGYEQYF.